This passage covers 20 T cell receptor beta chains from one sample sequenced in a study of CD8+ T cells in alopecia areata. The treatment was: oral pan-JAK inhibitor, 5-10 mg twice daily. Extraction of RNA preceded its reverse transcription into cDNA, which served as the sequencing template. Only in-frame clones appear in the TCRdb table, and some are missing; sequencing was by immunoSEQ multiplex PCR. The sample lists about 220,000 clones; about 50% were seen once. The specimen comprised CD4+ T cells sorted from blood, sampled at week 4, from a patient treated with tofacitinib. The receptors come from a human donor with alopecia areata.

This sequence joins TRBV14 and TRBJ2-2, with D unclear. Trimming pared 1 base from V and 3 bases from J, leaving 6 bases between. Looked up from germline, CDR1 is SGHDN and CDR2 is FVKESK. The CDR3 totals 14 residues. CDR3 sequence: CASSQGRDTGELFF. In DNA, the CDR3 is TGTGCCAGCAGCCAAGGACGGGACACCGGGGAGCTGTTTTTT.

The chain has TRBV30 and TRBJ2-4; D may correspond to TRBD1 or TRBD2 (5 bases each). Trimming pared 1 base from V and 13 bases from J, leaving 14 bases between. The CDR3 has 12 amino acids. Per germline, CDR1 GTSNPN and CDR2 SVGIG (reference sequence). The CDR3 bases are TGTGCCTGGAGTGCCCCCAACGGGGCGCAGTACTTC. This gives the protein CAWSAPNGAQYF.

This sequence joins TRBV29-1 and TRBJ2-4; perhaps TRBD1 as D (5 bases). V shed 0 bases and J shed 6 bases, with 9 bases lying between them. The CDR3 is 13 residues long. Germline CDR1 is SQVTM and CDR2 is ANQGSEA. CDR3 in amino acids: CSVEDVRGNIQYF. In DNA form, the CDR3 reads TGCAGCGTTGAAGATGTAAGGGGAAACATTCAGTACTTC. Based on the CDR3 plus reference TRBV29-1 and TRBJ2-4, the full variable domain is SAVISQKPSRDICQRGTSLTIQCQVDSQVTMMFWYRQQPGQSLTLIATANQGSEATYESGFVIDKFPISRPNLTFSTLTVSNMSPEDSSIYLCSVEDVRGNIQYFGAGTRLSVL.

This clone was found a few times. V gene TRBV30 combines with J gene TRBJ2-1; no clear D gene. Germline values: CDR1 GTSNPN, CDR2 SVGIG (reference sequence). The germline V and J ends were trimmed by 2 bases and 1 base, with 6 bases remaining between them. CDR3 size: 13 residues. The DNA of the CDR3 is TGTGCCTGGAGTTCGGATTCCTACAATGAGCAGTTCTTC. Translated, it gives CAWSSDSYNEQFF.

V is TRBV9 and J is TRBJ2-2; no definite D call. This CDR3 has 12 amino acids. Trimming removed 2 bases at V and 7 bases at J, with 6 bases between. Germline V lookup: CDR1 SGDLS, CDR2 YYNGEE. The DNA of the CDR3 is TGTGCCAGCAGCGTTGAAGACGGGGAGCTGTTTTTT. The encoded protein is CASSVEDGELFF.

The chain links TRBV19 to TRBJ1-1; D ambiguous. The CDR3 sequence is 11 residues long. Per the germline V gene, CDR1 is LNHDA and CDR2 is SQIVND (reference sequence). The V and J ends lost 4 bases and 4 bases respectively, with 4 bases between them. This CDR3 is CASSKPTEAFF. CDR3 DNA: TGTGCCAGTAGTAAACCCACTGAAGCTTTCTTT.

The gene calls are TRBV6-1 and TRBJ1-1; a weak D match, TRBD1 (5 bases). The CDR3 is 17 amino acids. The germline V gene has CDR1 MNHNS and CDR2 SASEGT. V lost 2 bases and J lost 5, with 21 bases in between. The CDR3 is CASSENLVTGSGTEAFF. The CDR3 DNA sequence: TGTGCCAGCAGTGAAAATTTGGTTACAGGCAGTGGGACTGAAGCTTTCTTT.

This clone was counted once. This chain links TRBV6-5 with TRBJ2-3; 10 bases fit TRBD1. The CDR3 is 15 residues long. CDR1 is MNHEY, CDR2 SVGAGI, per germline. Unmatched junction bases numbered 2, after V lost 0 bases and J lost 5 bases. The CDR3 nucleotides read TGTGCCAGCAGTTACTCGGGGACAGGGGTAGATACGCAGTATTTT. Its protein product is CASSYSGTGVDTQYF.

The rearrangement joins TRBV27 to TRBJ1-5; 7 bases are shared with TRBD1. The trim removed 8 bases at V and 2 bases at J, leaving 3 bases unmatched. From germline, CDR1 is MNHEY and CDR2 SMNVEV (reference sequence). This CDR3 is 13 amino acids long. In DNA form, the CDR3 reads TGTGCCAGCGGAAGGGGGCGCAATCAGCCCCAGCATTTT. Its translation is CASGRGRNQPQHF.

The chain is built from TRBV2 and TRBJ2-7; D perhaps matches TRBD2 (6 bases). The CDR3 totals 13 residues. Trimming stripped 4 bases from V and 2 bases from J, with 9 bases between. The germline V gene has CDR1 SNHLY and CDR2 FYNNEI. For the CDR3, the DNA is TGTGCCAGCAGTGCGGGGAGGCCCTACGAGCAGTACTTC. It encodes CASSAGRPYEQYF.

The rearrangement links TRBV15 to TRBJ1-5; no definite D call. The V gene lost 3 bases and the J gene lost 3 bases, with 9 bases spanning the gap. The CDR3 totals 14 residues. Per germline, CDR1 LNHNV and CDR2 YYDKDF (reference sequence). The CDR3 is CATSRSGLNQPQHF. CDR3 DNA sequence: TGTGCCACCAGCAGGTCGGGCCTCAATCAGCCCCAGCATTTT.

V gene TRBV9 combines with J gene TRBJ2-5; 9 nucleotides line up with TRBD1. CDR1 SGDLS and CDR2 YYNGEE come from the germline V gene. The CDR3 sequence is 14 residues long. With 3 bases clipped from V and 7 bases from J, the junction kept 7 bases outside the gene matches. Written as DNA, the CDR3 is TGTGCCAGCAGCGGAGGACAGGGGCTCCGGACCCAGTACTTC. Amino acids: CASSGGQGLRTQYF.

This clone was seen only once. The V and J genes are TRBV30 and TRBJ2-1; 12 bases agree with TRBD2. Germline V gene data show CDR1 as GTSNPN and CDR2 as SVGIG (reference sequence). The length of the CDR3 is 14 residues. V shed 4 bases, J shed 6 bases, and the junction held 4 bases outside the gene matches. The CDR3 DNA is TGTGCCTGGAAACGACTAGCGGGGGCCAATGAGCAGTTCTTC. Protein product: CAWKRLAGANEQFF.

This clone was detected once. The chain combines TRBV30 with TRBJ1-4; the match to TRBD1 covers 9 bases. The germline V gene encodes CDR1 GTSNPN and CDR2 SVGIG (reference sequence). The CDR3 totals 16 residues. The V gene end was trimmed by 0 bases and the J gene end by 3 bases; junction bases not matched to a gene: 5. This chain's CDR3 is CAWSVFGTGSNEKLFF. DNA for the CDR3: TGTGCCTGGAGTGTCTTCGGGACAGGGTCTAATGAAAAACTGTTTTTT.

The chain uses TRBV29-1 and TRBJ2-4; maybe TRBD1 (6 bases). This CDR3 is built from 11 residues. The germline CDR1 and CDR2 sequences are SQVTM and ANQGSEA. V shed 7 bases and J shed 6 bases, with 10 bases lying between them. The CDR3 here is CSAVGGNIQYF. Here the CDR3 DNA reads TGCAGCGCAGTAGGGGGAAACATTCAGTACTTC.

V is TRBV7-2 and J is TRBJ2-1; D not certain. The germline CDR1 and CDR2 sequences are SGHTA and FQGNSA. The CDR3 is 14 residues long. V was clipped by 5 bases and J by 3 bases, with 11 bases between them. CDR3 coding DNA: TGTGCCAGCAGCCAACAGACCGACTACAATGAGCAGTTCTTC. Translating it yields CASSQQTDYNEQFF.

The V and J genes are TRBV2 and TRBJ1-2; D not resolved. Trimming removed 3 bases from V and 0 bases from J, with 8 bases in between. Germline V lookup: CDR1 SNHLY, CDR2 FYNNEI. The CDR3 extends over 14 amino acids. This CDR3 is CASSEEATNYGYTF. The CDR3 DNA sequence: TGTGCCAGCAGTGAGGAAGCAACTAACTATGGCTACACCTTC.

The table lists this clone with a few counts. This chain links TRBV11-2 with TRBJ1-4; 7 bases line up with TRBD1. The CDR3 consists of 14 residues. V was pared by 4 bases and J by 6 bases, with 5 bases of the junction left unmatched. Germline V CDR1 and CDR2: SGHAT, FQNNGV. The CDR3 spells CASSSQGEDEKLFF. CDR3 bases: TGTGCCAGCAGCTCTCAGGGGGAGGATGAAAAACTGTTTTTT.

The CDR3 loop is CSVLIGGSGANVLTF. CDR3 nucleotide sequence: TGCAGCGTTCTGATCGGGGGCAGTGGGGCCAACGTCCTGACTTTC. This sequence joins TRBV29-1 and TRBJ2-6; perhaps D is TRBD1 or TRBD2 (6 bases each). V lost 5 bases and J 3 bases, leaving 14 bases between the germline ends. The CDR3 contains 15 residues. CDR1 SQVTM and CDR2 ANQGSEA come from the germline V gene.

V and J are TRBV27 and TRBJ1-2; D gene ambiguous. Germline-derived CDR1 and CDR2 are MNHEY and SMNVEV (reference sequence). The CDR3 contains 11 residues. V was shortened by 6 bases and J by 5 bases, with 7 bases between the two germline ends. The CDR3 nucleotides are TGTGCCAGCAGGACGGTTTATGGCTACACCTTC. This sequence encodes CASRTVYGYTF.